This TCR beta chain was sequenced for a study of post-analysis software for immune sequencing data. With respect to this clonotype: What it binds is unknown.

The authors incorporated unique molecular identifiers into the TCR beta cDNA libraries. TCRdb called the PCR reads again in MiXCR, with one record for every CDR3 protein. The sample carries 350,000 to 500,000 distinct CDR3 sequences, 30% to 40% recorded once. Study findings and constraints: When patients were compared with controls, about five TRBV segments were more frequent, TRBV5-6, TRBV5-1 and TRBV20-1 among them.

Germline V lookup: CDR1 MNHEY, CDR2 SVGAGI. Trimming removed 2 bases from V and 2 bases from J, with 23 bases in between. The CDR3 is 19 residues long. Material: blood. The source of this sequence is a girl under 10 years old with multiple sclerosis. The rearrangement joins TRBV6-5 to TRBJ2-3; D may be TRBD1 (5 bases). This CDR3 reads CASSYSRQGPLTLTDTQYF. CDR3 DNA: TGTGCCAGCAGTTACAGTCGCCAGGGTCCCCTAACCCTCACAGATACGCAGTATTTT.